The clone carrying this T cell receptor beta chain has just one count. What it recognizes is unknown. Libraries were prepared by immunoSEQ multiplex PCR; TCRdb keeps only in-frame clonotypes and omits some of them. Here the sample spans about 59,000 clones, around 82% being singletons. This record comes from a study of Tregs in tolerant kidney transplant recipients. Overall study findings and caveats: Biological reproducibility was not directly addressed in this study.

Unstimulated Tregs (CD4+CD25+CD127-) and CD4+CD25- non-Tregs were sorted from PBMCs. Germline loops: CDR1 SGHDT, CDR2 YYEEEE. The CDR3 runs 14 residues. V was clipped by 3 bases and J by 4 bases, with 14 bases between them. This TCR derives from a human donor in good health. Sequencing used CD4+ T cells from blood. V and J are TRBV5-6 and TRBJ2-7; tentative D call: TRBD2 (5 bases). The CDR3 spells CASSSPNGGYEQYF. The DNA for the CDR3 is TGTGCCAGCAGCTCACCTAACGGAGGATACGAGCAGTACTTC.